One sample yielded the 27 T cell receptor beta chains listed below, sequenced in a study of pediatric ulcerative colitis. Measured with immunoSEQ multiplex PCR; TCRdb has only the in-frame clones, and not every one. The data hold some 15,000 clones, with around 80% observed a single time. During colonoscopy, one to two rectal pinch biopsies were collected. The sample comprised gut tissue. These receptors all stem from a boy between 10 and 17 years old who was a control in a study of pediatric ulcerative colitis.

The chain combines TRBV7-2 with TRBJ1-1; no clear D. V lost 2 bases and J lost 7, with 14 bases in between. Germline assignment: CDR1 SGHTA and CDR2 FQGNSA. This CDR3 spans 14 amino acids. The CDR3 sequence is CASSLNEGSSEAFF. CDR3 nucleotide sequence: TGTGCCAGCAGCTTAAATGAGGGCTCGAGTGAAGCTTTCTTT.

The V gene is TRBV5-6, the J gene TRBJ2-2; 9 nucleotides align to TRBD1. This CDR3 has 17 amino acids. In germline, CDR1 is SGHDT, CDR2 YYEEEE. Trimming took 0 bases from V and 1 from J; bases not matched to a gene: 4. DNA for the CDR3: TGTGCCAGCAGCTTGGCGTCGGACAGGGGGAACACCGGGGAGCTGTTTTTT. Amino acid sequence: CASSLASDRGNTGELFF.

This clone occurred a few times. Other nucleotide sequences from this sample produce the same CDR3. The V call is TRBV9, the J call TRBJ2-3; 9 bases fit TRBD2. Germline V lookup: CDR1 SGDLS, CDR2 YYNGEE. The junction had 8 bases not matched to a gene; V was cut back by 0 bases and J by 3 bases. CDR3 length equals 17 residues. The CDR3 loop is CASSVGSASGETDTQYF. CDR3 nucleotides: TGTGCCAGCAGCGTAGGTTCGGCTAGCGGGGAAACAGATACGCAGTATTTT. Combining the CDR3 with reference TRBV9 and TRBJ2-3 gives the whole variable domain DSGVTQTPKHLITATGQRVTLRCSPRSGDLSVYWYQQSLDQGLQFLIQYYNGEERAKGNILERFSAQQFPDLHSELNLSSLELGDSALYFCASSVGSASGETDTQYFGPGTRLTVL.

This clone was seen a few times. The chain couples TRBV19 to TRBJ2-5; 9 bases align to TRBD1. The germline V gene encodes CDR1 LNHDA and CDR2 SQIVND (reference sequence). The CDR3 is 15 amino acids. V trimming: 4 bases; J trimming: 4 bases; junction bases outside the gene matches: 7. As DNA, the CDR3 is TGTGCCAGTAGTACCACCGGGACAGGGAGAGAGACCCAGTACTTC. Amino acids: CASSTTGTGRETQYF.

This sequence joins TRBV6-9 and TRBJ2-7, with a tentative D call TRBD1 (8 bases). The CDR3 consists of 16 residues. Germline lookup yields CDR1 MNHGY and CDR2 SVAAGI. Trimming stripped 1 base from V and 1 base from J, with 14 bases between. CDR3 protein: CASSYYDRGGSYEQYF. The CDR3 nucleotides are TGTGCCAGCAGTTATTATGACAGGGGAGGGTCCTACGAGCAGTACTTC.

The chain recombines TRBV9 with TRBJ1-6, with TRBD1 matching 11 bases. The CDR3 runs 20 residues. CDR1 and CDR2 from the germline V gene are SGDLS and YYNGEE. V gave up 1 base and J gave up 7 bases; unmatched junction bases: 16. The CDR3 loop reads CASSVSASGYWDRGNSPLHF. DNA of the CDR3: TGTGCCAGCAGCGTATCGGCCTCGGGCTACTGGGACAGGGGGAATTCACCCCTCCACTTT.

This clone was seen only a few times. The rearrangement uses TRBV10-3 and TRBJ1-5; no firm D call. Per the germline V gene, CDR1 is ENHRY and CDR2 is SYGVKD. Trimming took 6 bases from V and 5 from J, leaving 11 bases between them. The CDR3 totals 13 residues. In DNA form, the CDR3 reads TGTGCCATCAGGAATACAGAGGATCAGCCCCAGCATTTT. Translation: CAIRNTEDQPQHF.

The chain couples TRBV5-1 to TRBJ2-2; D gene ambiguous. CDR3 size: 14 residues. Germline values: CDR1 SGHRS, CDR2 YFSETQ. V was pared by 4 bases and J by 7 bases, with 14 bases between. For the CDR3, the DNA is TGCGCCAGCAGCCTATTAGGTGGCAGCGGGGAGCTGTTTTTT. Translated, it gives CASSLLGGSGELFF.

This clone was recorded a few times. The genes are TRBV10-1 and TRBJ1-2; 7 positions match TRBD1. Looked up from germline, CDR1 is WNHNN and CDR2 is SYGVQD (reference sequence). J was trimmed by 4 bases and V by 5 bases; bases with no gene match: 4. This CDR3 spans 13 amino acids. In DNA form, the CDR3 reads TGCGCCAGCAGTCCGGACAGGTCCTATGGCTACACCTTC. Translated, it gives CASSPDRSYGYTF.

For the CDR3, the DNA is TGTGCCAGCAGCTTAGCGTTCGGCGGGGGGACGTACGAGCAGTACTTC. It encodes CASSLAFGGGTYEQYF. The rearrangement uses TRBV7-2 and TRBJ2-7, with 8 nucleotides matching TRBD2. The germline CDR1 and CDR2 sequences are SGHTA and FQGNSA. The junction had 8 bases not matched to a gene; V was cut back by 0 bases and J by 4 bases. The CDR3 consists of 16 residues.

The chain recombines TRBV5-1 with TRBJ2-5; 8 bases fit TRBD2. The germline V gene encodes CDR1 SGHRS and CDR2 YFSETQ. This CDR3 has 15 amino acids. The junction had 11 bases not matched to a gene; V was cut back by 3 bases and J by 7 bases. CDR3 residues: CASSSETGGRGTQYF. For the CDR3, the DNA is TGCGCCAGCAGCTCCGAAACGGGGGGGCGCGGGACCCAGTACTTC.

This chain connects TRBV5-5 to TRBJ2-3; a possible D gene is TRBD2 (6 bases). Germline V CDR1 and CDR2: SGHKS, YYEKEE (reference sequence). The V and J ends lost 4 bases and 0 bases respectively, with 15 bases between them. This CDR3 contains 16 residues. The CDR3 DNA reads as TGTGCCAGCAGCGCAGGCGTGGCGGGAAGCACAGATACGCAGTATTTT. Its protein is CASSAGVAGSTDTQYF.

As DNA, the CDR3 is TGTGCCAGCAGCTATGGACCGGGGATGAGGGATCAGGATACGCAGTATTTT. Protein product: CASSYGPGMRDQDTQYF. This chain links TRBV7-6 with TRBJ2-3, with a tentative D call TRBD2 (5 bases). Trimming took off 4 bases at V and 6 bases at J, with 23 bases between the two ends. The CDR3 spans 17 residues. Germline V gives CDR1 SGHVS, CDR2 FNYEAQ.

The chain couples TRBV6-1 to TRBJ2-7; D gene ambiguous. CDR3 length: 13 residues. V was shortened by 7 bases and J by 0 bases, with 10 bases between the two germline ends. The V gene's germline CDR1 is MNHNS and CDR2 SASEGT. The DNA of the CDR3 is TGTGCCAGCACTCTTGGGGTCTCCTACGAGCAGTACTTC. It codes for CASTLGVSYEQYF.

This clone was seen once. The chain joins TRBV28 to TRBJ2-5; no definite D call. In germline, CDR1 is MDHEN, CDR2 SYDVKM. V lost 4 bases and J lost 4, with 7 bases in between. CDR3 length: 12 residues. The CDR3 region is CASSSGLETQYF. CDR3 coding DNA: TGTGCCAGCAGTTCTGGGTTAGAGACCCAGTACTTC.

The gene calls are TRBV18 and TRBJ2-7, with D tentatively TRBD1 (5 bases). The CDR3 sequence is 14 residues long. Germline CDR1 reads KGHSH; CDR2 reads LQKENI. V was clipped by 3 bases and J by 0 bases, with 9 bases between them. The CDR3 sequence: CASSPTANSYEQYF. The DNA of the CDR3 is TGTGCCAGCTCACCGACAGCAAACTCCTACGAGCAGTACTTC.

The J gene is TRBJ2-7, the V gene TRBV5-1, with D possibly called TRBD1 or TRBD2 (6 bases each). The CDR3 is 16 amino acids. From germline, CDR1 is SGHRS and CDR2 YFSETQ. V dropped 1 base and J dropped 0 bases, with 14 bases sitting between them. CDR3 protein: CASSLSGGSSSYEQYF. The CDR3 DNA sequence: TGCGCCAGCAGCTTGTCCGGGGGCAGTAGCTCCTACGAGCAGTACTTC.

The chain uses TRBV30 and TRBJ2-2; 11 bases are shared with TRBD2. This CDR3 is 16 amino acids long. V shed 1 base and J 4 bases; nucleotides not matched to a gene: 5. The germline gives CDR1 GTSNPN, CDR2 SVGIG (reference sequence). Written as DNA, the CDR3 is TGTGCCTGGAGTGGGACTAGCGGGTCGGTCACCGGGGAGCTGTTTTTT. This gives the protein CAWSGTSGSVTGELFF.

The rearrangement joins TRBV5-4 to TRBJ2-7; 9 bases fit TRBD1. The CDR3 has 16 amino acids. The trim removed 4 bases at V and 1 base at J, leaving 9 bases unmatched. In germline, CDR1 is SGHNT, CDR2 YYREEE (reference sequence). Here the CDR3 reads CASSPRGTGKSYEQYF. CDR3 DNA: TGTGCCAGCAGCCCTCGCGGGACAGGGAAGTCCTACGAGCAGTACTTC. The complete variable domain, with remaining parts taken from reference TRBV5-4 and TRBJ2-7, reads ETGVTQSPTHLIKTRGQQVTLRCSSQSGHNTVSWYQQALGQGPQFIFQYYREEENGRGNFPPRFSGLQFPNYSSELNVNALELDDSALYLCASSPRGTGKSYEQYFGPGTRLTVT.

V and J are TRBV29-1 and TRBJ1-1; possibly TRBD1 for D (5 bases). V lost 0 bases and J 10 bases, leaving 18 bases between the germline ends. In germline, CDR1 is SQVTM, CDR2 ANQGSEA. The CDR3 runs 14 residues. CDR3 coding DNA: TGCAGCGTTGAAGATCAGTCAGGGTATTCAGGAGCTTTCTTT. Amino acids: CSVEDQSGYSGAFF. Complete variable domain (other parts from reference TRBV29-1 and TRBJ1-1): SAVISQKPSRDICQRGTSLTIQCQVDSQVTMMFWYRQQPGQSLTLIATANQGSEATYESGFVIDKFPISRPNLTFSTLTVSNMSPEDSSIYLCSVEDQSGYSGAFFGQGTRLTVV.

The rearrangement joins TRBV18 to TRBJ1-6; D is unresolved. Germline CDR1 is KGHSH and CDR2 is LQKENI. Trimming took off 3 bases at V and 2 bases at J, with 8 bases between the two ends. This CDR3 region has 15 residues. CDR3 nucleotides: TGTGCCAGCTCACCGGCTGACGCCTATAATTCACCCCTCCACTTT. Translated, it gives CASSPADAYNSPLHF. Using reference TRBV18 and TRBJ1-6 for the parts outside the CDR3, the full variable domain is NAGVMQNPRHLVRRRGQEARLRCSPMKGHSHVYWYRQLPEEGLKFMVYLQKENIIDESGMPKERFSAEFPKEGPSILRIQQVVRGDSAAYFCASSPADAYNSPLHFGNGTRLTVT.

The genes are TRBV19 and TRBJ1-5; D unresolved. Trimming took off 3 bases at V and 5 bases at J, with 8 bases between the two ends. The CDR3 loop spans 13 amino acids. The germline V gene has CDR1 LNHDA and CDR2 SQIVND (reference sequence). The CDR3 protein is CASSIVKDQPQHF. CDR3 nucleotide sequence: TGTGCCAGTAGTATCGTAAAGGATCAGCCCCAGCATTTT.

J is TRBJ2-6 and V is TRBV27, with unresolved D. CDR1 MNHEY and CDR2 SMNVEV come from the germline V gene (reference sequence). The CDR3 contains 15 residues. V was shortened by 4 bases and J by 4 bases, with 11 bases between the two germline ends. The CDR3 sequence is CASSSPDKGANVLTF. The CDR3 nucleotides are TGTGCCAGCAGTTCACCTGATAAAGGGGCCAACGTCCTGACTTTC.

The chain is built from TRBV6-5 and TRBJ2-1; D possibly matches TRBD1 or TRBD2 (5 bases each). The germline CDR1 and CDR2 sequences are MNHEY and SVGAGI. Trimming took off 4 bases at V and 1 base at J, with 14 bases between the two ends. The CDR3 extends over 16 amino acids. CDR3 in amino acids: CASSSGGRMSYNEQFF. The CDR3 nucleotides are TGTGCCAGCAGTTCTGGGGGACGGATGTCCTACAATGAGCAGTTCTTC.

The J gene is TRBJ1-2, the V gene TRBV4-3, with 9 bases fitting TRBD1. Trimming at V came to 2 bases and at J to 5 bases, leaving 12 bases not matched to a gene. The length of the CDR3 is 17 residues. From germline, CDR1 is LGHNA and CDR2 YSLEER. Here the CDR3 reads CASSQKFPPGQGYGYTF. CDR3 DNA sequence: TGCGCCAGCAGCCAAAAGTTTCCCCCGGGACAGGGATATGGCTACACCTTC.

The chain combines TRBV25-1 with TRBJ2-3; 7 bases fit TRBD2. The V segment lost 1 base and the J segment 2 bases; nucleotides outside the gene matches: 9. CDR3 length equals 17 residues. The germline V gene encodes CDR1 MGHDK and CDR2 SYGVNS. Written as DNA, the CDR3 is TGTGCCAGCAGTGAATTTTTGGGGGGGTCGGTCACAGATACGCAGTATTTT. Its translation is CASSEFLGGSVTDTQYF.

The table lists this clone with a few counts. V is TRBV7-2 and J is TRBJ1-1; TRBD1 is a possible D gene (5 bases). The CDR3 spans 14 residues. Deletions cut 2 bases from V and 4 bases from J, with 11 bases between. Germline CDR1 is SGHTA and CDR2 is FQGNSA. For the CDR3, the DNA is TGTGCCAGCAGCTTACAGGGTGGCCCCACTGAAGCTTTCTTT. Translated, it gives CASSLQGGPTEAFF.